Detailed here is one T cell receptor beta chain. Its antigen is still unknown. The sample originates from a study of T cell responses to AZD1222 COVID-19 vaccine. The study's findings and limits: The donor cohort was predominantly white British with a female majority, and clonal diversity may have been underestimated. Recipients of AZD1222 seropositive at baseline numbered only 5 to 7.

TCRdb keeps only in-frame clones here, not all; method: immunoSEQ multiplex PCR. The sample holds about 190,000 clones, approximately 91% seen once. After removal of 4 bases from V and 2 bases from J, the junction contained 7 bases not matched to a gene. CDR3 length equals 16 residues. Looked up from germline, CDR1 is SGHNT and CDR2 is YYREEE (reference sequence). The sample in question was peripheral blood, obtained on day 0 of AZD1222 vaccination. This clonotype was sampled from an adult in good health. The chain joins TRBV5-4 to TRBJ2-1; 9 bases map to TRBD2. CDR3 in DNA: TGTGCCAGCAGCATTAGCGGGGGAGACACCTACAATGAGCAGTTCTTC. Translating it yields CASSISGGDTYNEQFF.